Reported below is one T cell receptor (beta chain). This entry comes from a study of blood T cell repertoires in COVID-19. This CDR3 contains 12 residues. The V gene end was trimmed by 6 bases and the J gene end by 7 bases; junction bases not matched to a gene: 3. Data came from immunoSEQ multiplex PCR; TCRdb stores just in-frame clones and leaves some out. The sample shows about 140,000 clones, nearly 80% of them seen only once. The age range of participants was 18 to 89 years, with residence in some 25 US areas. Cohort 3 donors were reported recovered after two negative PCRs, clearance, or symptom resolution.

Material for sequencing was PBMCs or T cells enriched from blood (not recorded which). This TCR derives from a woman aged 50 to 65 who had recovered from COVID-19. The J gene is TRBJ1-2, the V gene TRBV12-3 or TRBV12-4; TRBD1 agrees at 9 bases. As DNA, the CDR3 is TGTGCCAGCAGAAGACAGGGGGGTGGCTACACCTTC. It translates to CASRRQGGGYTF.